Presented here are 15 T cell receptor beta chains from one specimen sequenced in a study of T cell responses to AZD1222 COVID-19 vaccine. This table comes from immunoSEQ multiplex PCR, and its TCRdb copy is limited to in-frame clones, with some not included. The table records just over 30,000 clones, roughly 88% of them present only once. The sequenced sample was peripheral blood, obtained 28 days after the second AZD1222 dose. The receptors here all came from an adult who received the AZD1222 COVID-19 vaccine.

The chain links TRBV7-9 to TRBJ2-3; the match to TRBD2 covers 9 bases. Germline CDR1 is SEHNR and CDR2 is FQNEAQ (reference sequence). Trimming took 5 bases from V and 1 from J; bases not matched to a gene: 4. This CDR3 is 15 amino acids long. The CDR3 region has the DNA TGTGCCAGCAGCAAAGGCGGGGGGGGCACAGATACGCAGTATTTT. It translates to CASSKGGGGTDTQYF.

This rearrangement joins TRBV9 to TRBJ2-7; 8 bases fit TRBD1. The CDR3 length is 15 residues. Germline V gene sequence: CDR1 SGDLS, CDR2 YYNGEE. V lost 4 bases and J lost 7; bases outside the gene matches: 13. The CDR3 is CASSLRAGQGAEQYF. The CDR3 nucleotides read TGTGCCAGCAGCCTCCGAGCCGGACAGGGCGCGGAGCAGTACTTC.

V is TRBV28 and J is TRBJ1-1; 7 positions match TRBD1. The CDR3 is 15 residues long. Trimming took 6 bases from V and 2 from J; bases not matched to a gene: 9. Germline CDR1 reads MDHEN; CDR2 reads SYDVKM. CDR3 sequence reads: CASSVPGQSNTEAFF. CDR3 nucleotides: TGTGCCAGCAGCGTGCCGGGACAGTCTAACACTGAAGCTTTCTTT.

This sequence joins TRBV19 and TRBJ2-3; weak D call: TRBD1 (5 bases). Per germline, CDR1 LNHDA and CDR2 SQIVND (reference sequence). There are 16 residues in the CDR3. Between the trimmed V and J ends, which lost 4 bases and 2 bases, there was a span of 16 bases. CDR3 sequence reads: CASSTRAAPSTDTQYF. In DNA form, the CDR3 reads TGTGCCAGTAGTACCAGGGCCGCCCCTTCCACAGATACGCAGTATTTT.

CDR3 amino acids: CASSQDDGTVNQPQHF. The DNA for the CDR3 is TGCGCCAGCAGCCAAGATGACGGGACAGTGAATCAGCCCCAGCATTTT. The rearrangement links TRBV4-1 to TRBJ1-5; 7 nucleotides align to TRBD1. J lost 4 bases, V lost 0 bases, and 6 bases had no gene match. Germline-derived CDR1 and CDR2 are MGHRA and YSYEKL. The CDR3 has 16 residues.

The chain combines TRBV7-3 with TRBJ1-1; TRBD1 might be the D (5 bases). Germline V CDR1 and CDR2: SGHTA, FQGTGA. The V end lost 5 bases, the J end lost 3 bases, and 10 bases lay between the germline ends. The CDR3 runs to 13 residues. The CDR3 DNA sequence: TGTGCCAGCAGCCGCGACAGAGACACTGAAGCTTTCTTT. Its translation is CASSRDRDTEAFF. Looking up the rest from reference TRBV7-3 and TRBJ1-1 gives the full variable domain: GAGVSQTPSNKVTEKGKYVELRCDPISGHTALYWYRQSLGQGPEFLIYFQGTGAADDSGLPNDRFFAVRPEGSVSTLKIQRTERGDSAVYLCASSRDRDTEAFFGQGTRLTVV.

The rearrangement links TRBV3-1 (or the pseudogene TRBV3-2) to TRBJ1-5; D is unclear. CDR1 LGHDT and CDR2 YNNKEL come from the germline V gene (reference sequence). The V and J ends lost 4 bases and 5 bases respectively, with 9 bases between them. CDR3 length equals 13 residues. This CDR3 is CASSRTRDQPQHF. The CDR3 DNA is TGTGCCAGCAGCCGGACGAGAGATCAGCCCCAGCATTTT.

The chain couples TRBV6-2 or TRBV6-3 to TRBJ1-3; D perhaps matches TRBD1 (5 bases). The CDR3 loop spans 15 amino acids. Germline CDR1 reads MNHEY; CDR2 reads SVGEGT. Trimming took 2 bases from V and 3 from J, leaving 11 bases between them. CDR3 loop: CASSYGGALGNTIYF. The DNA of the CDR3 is TGTGCCAGCAGTTACGGAGGGGCGCTTGGAAACACCATATATTTT.

As DNA, the CDR3 is TGTGCCAGCAGGTACCCAAATGGGAATACCTACGAGCAGTACTTC. Its protein product is CASRYPNGNTYEQYF. V and J are TRBV6-5 and TRBJ2-7; D unclear. CDR3 size: 15 residues. The germline gives CDR1 MNHEY, CDR2 SVGAGI. V was cut by 6 bases and J by 2 bases, with 17 bases left in between.

The CDR3 sequence: CSVEDRGGQGIYGYTF. The CDR3 bases are TGCAGCGTTGAAGATCGCGGGGGACAGGGGATCTATGGCTACACCTTC. The chain carries TRBV29-1 and TRBJ1-2; TRBD1 matches 10 bases. The CDR3 consists of 16 residues. Germline V gene data show CDR1 as SQVTM and CDR2 as ANQGSEA. V lost 0 bases, J lost 4 bases, and 8 bases stayed unmatched.

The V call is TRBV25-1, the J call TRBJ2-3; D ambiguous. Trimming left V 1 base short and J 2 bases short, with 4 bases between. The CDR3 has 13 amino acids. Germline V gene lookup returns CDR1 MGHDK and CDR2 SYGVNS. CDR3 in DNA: TGTGCCAGCAGTGAATGGAACACAGATACGCAGTATTTT. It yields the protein CASSEWNTDTQYF.

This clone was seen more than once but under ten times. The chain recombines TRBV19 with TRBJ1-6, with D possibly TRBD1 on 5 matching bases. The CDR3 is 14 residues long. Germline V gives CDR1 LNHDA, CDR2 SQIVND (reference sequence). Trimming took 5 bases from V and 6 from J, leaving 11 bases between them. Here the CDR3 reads CASSPTGGNSPLHF. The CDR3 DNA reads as TGTGCCAGTAGTCCAACAGGAGGTAATTCACCCCTCCACTTT. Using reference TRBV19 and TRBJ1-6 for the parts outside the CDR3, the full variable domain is DGGITQSPKYLFRKEGQNVTLSCEQNLNHDAMYWYRQDPGQGLRLIYYSQIVNDFQKGDIAEGYSVSREKKESFPLTVTSAQKNPTAFYLCASSPTGGNSPLHFGNGTRLTVT.

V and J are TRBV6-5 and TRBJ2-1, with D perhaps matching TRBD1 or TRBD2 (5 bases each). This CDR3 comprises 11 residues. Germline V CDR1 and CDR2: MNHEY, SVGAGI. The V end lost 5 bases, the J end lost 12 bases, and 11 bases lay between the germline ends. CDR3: CASSTFGAQFF. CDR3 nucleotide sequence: TGTGCCAGCAGTACCTTCGGGGCGCAGTTCTTC.

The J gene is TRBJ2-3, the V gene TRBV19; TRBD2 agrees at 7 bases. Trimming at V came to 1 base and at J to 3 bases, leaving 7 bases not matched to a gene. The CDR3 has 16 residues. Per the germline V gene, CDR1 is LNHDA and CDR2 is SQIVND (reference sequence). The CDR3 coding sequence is TGTGCCAGTAGTATAGGAGGCCCCGGGAGGACAGATACGCAGTATTTT. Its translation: CASSIGGPGRTDTQYF.

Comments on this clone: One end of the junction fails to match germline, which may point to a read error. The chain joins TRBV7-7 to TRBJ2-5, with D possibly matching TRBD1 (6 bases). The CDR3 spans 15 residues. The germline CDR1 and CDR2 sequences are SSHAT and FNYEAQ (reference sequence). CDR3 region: CASSINTGYQETQYF. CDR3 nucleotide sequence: TGTGCTAGCAGCATTAATACAGGGTACCAAGAGACCCAGTACTTC.